Listed below are T cell receptor beta chains from one sample, sequenced in a study of a mutant IDH1 vaccine in newly diagnosed glioma. Measured with immunoSEQ multiplex PCR; TCRdb has only the in-frame clones, and not every one. The sample records about 25,000 clones, over 65% being singletons. No antigens are known for them. The sample was PBMCs, taken from a glioma patient whose treatment included an IDH1 peptide vaccine. All receptors derive from a woman younger than 30 with glioma. CDR3s include the opening cysteine and the closing phenylalanine or tryptophan. The D gene is left open where the match is weak. Clone size is given for some rows only: seen once, a few or many times, or a class if the clone is expanded.

size	D	V	J	DNA	CDR3
NA	NA	TRBV15	TRBJ1-2	TGTGCCACCAGCAGAGAAGGAGGAGCTAACTATGGCTACACCTTC	CATSREGGANYGYTF
once	NA	TRBV6-5	TRBJ2-6	TGTGCCAGCAGTTACTCTGGGGCCAACGTCCTGACTTTC	CASSYSGANVLTF
NA	TRBD2	TRBV19	TRBJ2-3	TGTGCCAGTAGTATAGTGGCGGGGGGCACAGATACGCAGTATTTT	CASSIVAGGTDTQYF
NA	NA	TRBV19	TRBJ1-4	TGTGCCAGTAGTATCGCGGGGCGGAAGATCCTGTTTTTT	CASSIAGRKILFF
NA	NA	TRBV10-3	TRBJ1-1	TGTGCCATCGGAGCCATGAGCACTGAAGCTTTCTTT	CAIGAMSTEAFF
NA	TRBD2	TRBV10-3	TRBJ2-1	TGTGCCATCAGTGAGTGGGGCGCCGGGGAAGCGGGAGGCCCGGAGCAGTTCTTC	CAISEWGAGEAGGPEQFF
NA	NA	TRBV29-1	TRBJ1-2	TGCAGCGTTGAATGGGGTCTTGGCTACACCTTC	CSVEWGLGYTF
few	NA	TRBV5-6	TRBJ1-1	TGTGCCAGCAGCGCCCTGACCGACAGGATGAACACTGAAGCTTTCTTT	CASSALTDRMNTEAFF
NA	TRBD1	TRBV7-8	TRBJ1-6	TGTGCCAGCAGCTATTCCGGACAGGGCTCCTATAATTCACCCCTCCACTTT	CASSYSGQGSYNSPLHF
NA	NA	TRBV7-9	TRBJ1-2	TGTGCCAGCAGCTTCAAGGGCCCTTATGGCTACACCTTC	CASSFKGPYGYTF
NA	NA	TRBV15	TRBJ1-3	TGTGCCACCAGCAGAGCTCAGATGGGACGACCGGAGGGAAACACCATATATTTT	CATSRAQMGRPEGNTIYF
NA	TRBD1	TRBV7-9	TRBJ2-7	TGTGCCAGCAGCTTGGGGACAGGGGGGAAGAGGTACGAGCAGTACTTC	CASSLGTGGKRYEQYF
NA	TRBD2	TRBV7-8	TRBJ2-7	TGTGCCAGCTGGCCGGGGGGTGATGACGAGCAGTACTTC	CASWPGGDDEQYF
few	NA	TRBV4-1	TRBJ1-1	TGCGCCAGCAGCCAAGTAGCAGGTGGGGTTGGGGCTTTCTTT	CASSQVAGGVGAFF
NA	NA	TRBV5-1	TRBJ2-7	TGCGCCAGCAGCTTGGCCCAGGGATGGGCAAACTCCTACGAGCAGTACTTC	CASSLAQGWANSYEQYF
NA	NA	TRBV27	TRBJ1-1	TGTGCCAGCAGTACCTCAGAGGTGAACGTGAACACTGAAGCTTTCTTT	CASSTSEVNVNTEAFF
few	NA	TRBV6-6	TRBJ1-1	TGTGCCAGCAGGTATGGAGGCGACACTGAAGCTTTCTTT	CASRYGGDTEAFF
few	NA	TRBV5-1	TRBJ1-1	TGCGCCAGCAGCTTGGTAGGGATTGAAGCTTTCTTT	CASSLVGIEAFF
medium-sized	NA	TRBV19	TRBJ1-1	TGTGCCAGTAGTACAGGCGTTTCAACTGAAGCTTTCTTT	CASSTGVSTEAFF
medium-sized	NA	TRBV19	TRBJ1-5	TGTGCCAGTAGTATAAGTTCTGGGGGCACGCAGCCCCAGCATTTT	CASSISSGGTQPQHF
NA	NA	TRBV6-6	TRBJ1-1	TGTGCCAGCAGCCCCTTAAGCCTGAACACTGAAGCTTTCTTT	CASSPLSLNTEAFF
NA	NA	TRBV19	TRBJ1-6	TGTGCCAGTAGTATATACGGGACTAATTCACCCCTCCACTTT	CASSIYGTNSPLHF
few	NA	TRBV19	TRBJ1-1	TGTGCCAGTAGTCCAAAATTGAACACTGAAGCTTTCTTT	CASSPKLNTEAFF
NA	NA	TRBV10-3	TRBJ2-5	TGTGCCATCAGTGAAATGGTCGGACAAGAGACCCAGTACTTC	CAISEMVGQETQYF
NA	NA	TRBV4-2	TRBJ1-5	TGTGCCAGCAGCCAAGATTTGGGGCCATCCGGGCAGCCCCAGCATTTT	CASSQDLGPSGQPQHF
NA	NA	TRBV7-2	TRBJ2-2	TGTGCCAGCAGCTTAGGGGCCACCGGGGAGCTGTTTTTT	CASSLGATGELFF
NA	NA	TRBV5-6	TRBJ2-7	TGTGCCAGCAGCTTAACAGGCAGCTCCTACGAGCAGTACTTC	CASSLTGSSYEQYF
NA	NA	TRBV15	TRBJ1-1	TGTGCCACCAGCAGAGCAACAGAGAACACTGAAGCTTTCTTT	CATSRATENTEAFF
few	TRBD1	TRBV5-1	TRBJ1-2	TGCGCCAGCAGCTTGGGGGACAGCTTGTATGGCTACACCTTC	CASSLGDSLYGYTF
NA	NA	TRBV9	TRBJ2-7	TGTGCCAGCAGCGTATCAAAATTTCCCGGCTACGAGCAGTACTTC	CASSVSKFPGYEQYF
NA	NA	TRBV7-2	TRBJ1-5	TGTGCCAGCAGCTTAGGGACAGTGAGCAATCAGCCCCAGCATTTT	CASSLGTVSNQPQHF
NA	NA	TRBV5-1	TRBJ2-7	TGCGCCAGCAGCTCGGTAGCGGACAGCTACGAGCAGTACTTC	CASSSVADSYEQYF
few	NA	TRBV28	TRBJ1-3	TGTGCCAGCAGCTCGGGGGATAGAAACACCATATATTTT	CASSSGDRNTIYF
NA	NA	TRBV6-5	TRBJ2-7	TGTGCCAGCAGTCCCGGGACCACCTACGAGCAGTACTTC	CASSPGTTYEQYF
once	NA	TRBV27	TRBJ1-2	TGTGCCAGCAGTTTAAAGCTGATCCAAGGCCCTCAGGGCGGCTACACCTTC	CASSLKLIQGPQGGYTF
NA	TRBD1	TRBV7-2	TRBJ1-6	TGTGCCAGCAGCTTGGACAGGGTTTCACCCCTCCACTTT	CASSLDRVSPLHF
NA	NA	TRBV4-3	TRBJ2-1	TGCGCCAGCAGCCAAGAAGGTCGAGAGCAGTTCTTC	CASSQEGREQFF
NA	TRBD1	TRBV6-1	TRBJ2-2	TGTGCCAGCAGCACAGGGGGCGCGAACACCGGGGAGCTGTTTTTT	CASSTGGANTGELFF
NA	NA	TRBV10-3	TRBJ1-5	TGTGCCATCAGTGAGTCGGGAGGAGACAATCAGCCCCAGCATTTT	CAISESGGDNQPQHF
NA	NA	TRBV5-1	TRBJ2-1	TGCGCCAGCACTAGGGGGGACCCTTCCAATGAGCAGTTCTTC	CASTRGDPSNEQFF
NA	TRBD2	TRBV9	TRBJ2-7	TGTGCCAGCAGCCCCTGGGACTACCCCTACGAGCAGTACTTC	CASSPWDYPYEQYF
NA	TRBD1	TRBV4-1	TRBJ2-3	TGCGCCAGCAGCCAGCGGACAGGGGGAGATACGCAGTATTTT	CASSQRTGGDTQYF
NA	NA	TRBV6-5	TRBJ1-2	TGTGCCAGCAGTCCCCTTGGGGCGCCGGGCTATGGCTACACCTTC	CASSPLGAPGYGYTF
NA	NA	TRBV6-1	TRBJ1-1	TGTGCCAGCAGTGCCACCTATGGGCCCAGACTGAACACTGAAGCTTTCTTT	CASSATYGPRLNTEAFF
few	NA	TRBV19	TRBJ2-2	TGTGCCAGTAGCCCTAAGGGGTCCGGGGAGCTGTTTTTT	CASSPKGSGELFF
once	NA	TRBV21-1	TRBJ1-5	TGTGCCAGCAGCAAAGAAGGTGGGAATCAGCCCCAGCATTTT	CASSKEGGNQPQHF
NA	TRBD1	TRBV27	TRBJ2-7	TGTGCCAGCAGCCGAACTCGGGACAGGGGGCTCGAGCAGTACTTC	CASSRTRDRGLEQYF
NA	NA	TRBV4-1	TRBJ2-5	TGCGCCAGCAGCCAAGTCCCCTCGGCCAGGGTGGGGGAGACCCAGTACTTC	CASSQVPSARVGETQYF
NA	TRBD1	TRBV6-1	TRBJ1-2	TGTGCCAGCAGAGCCACTTCGACAGGGTATCTTGGCTACACCTTC	CASRATSTGYLGYTF
NA	TRBD2	TRBV4-2	TRBJ2-5	TGTGCCAGCAGCCAAGCGGGGGGACGAGAGACCCAGTACTTC	CASSQAGGRETQYF
NA	NA	TRBV29-1	TRBJ2-5	TGCAGCGTTGCGTCCTGTGGCAGGCAAGAGACCCAGTACTTC	CSVASCGRQETQYF
NA	NA	TRBV29-1	TRBJ2-3	TGCAGCGTTGACGCGTCCTGGGGAGCAGATACGCAGTATTTT	CSVDASWGADTQYF
NA	NA	TRBV12-1	TRBJ1-6	TGTGCCAGCAGCGTCAACAACTTGAGCTCCTATAATTCACCCCTCCACTTT	CASSVNNLSSYNSPLHF
once	NA	TRBV10-3	TRBJ1-1	TGTGCCATCAGTAATCGGGGATGGAACACTGAAGCTTTCTTT	CAISNRGWNTEAFF
NA	NA	TRBV5-1	TRBJ2-3	TGCGCCAGCAGGGGCACGAGCACAGATACGCAGTATTTT	CASRGTSTDTQYF
NA	NA	TRBV14	TRBJ1-1	TGTGCCAGCAGCCAGACAGGGAACACTGAAGCTTTCTTT	CASSQTGNTEAFF